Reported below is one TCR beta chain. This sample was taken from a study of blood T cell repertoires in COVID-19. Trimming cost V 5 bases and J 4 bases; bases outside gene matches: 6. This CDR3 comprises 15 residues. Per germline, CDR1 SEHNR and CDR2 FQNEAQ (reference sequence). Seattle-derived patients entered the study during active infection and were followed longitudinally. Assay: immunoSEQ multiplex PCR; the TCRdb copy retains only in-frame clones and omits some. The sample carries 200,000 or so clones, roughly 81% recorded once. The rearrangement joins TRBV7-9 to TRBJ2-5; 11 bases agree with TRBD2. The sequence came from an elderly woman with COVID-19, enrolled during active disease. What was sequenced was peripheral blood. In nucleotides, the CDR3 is TGTGCCAGCAGCAAACTAGCGGGAGCAGGAGAGACCCAGTACTTC. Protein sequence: CASSKLAGAGETQYF.